Listed below are T cell receptor beta chains from one sample, sequenced in a study of blood T cell repertoires in COVID-19. Sequencing used immunoSEQ multiplex PCR; TCRdb keeps in-frame clones, though not all of them. The sample records 370,000 or so clones, around 87% being singletons. Material: PBMCs or T cells enriched from blood (not recorded which). These receptors were collected from a man younger than 45 who had recovered from COVID-19. Both conserved end residues are part of each CDR3. D genes are given only for firm matches. A clone size is listed for some rows: how often the clone was seen (once, few, many), or a class if it is expanded.

-	TRBD1	TRBV7-9	TRBJ1-1	CASSLGTDNTEAFF	TGTGCCAGCAGCCTGGGGACAGACAACACTGAAGCTTTCTTT
-	-	TRBV3-1/TRBV3-2	TRBJ2-3	CASSQVTGQQYF	TGTGCCAGCAGCCAAGTAACAGGGCAGCAGTATTTT
once	-	TRBV25-1	TRBJ2-7	CASMADFYEQYF	TGTGCCAGCATGGCGGACTTCTACGAGCAGTACTTC
-	-	TRBV6-2/TRBV6-3	TRBJ1-5	CASSSLGGPISNQPQHF	TGTGCCAGCAGCTCGTTGGGGGGGCCCATTAGCAATCAGCCCCAGCATTTT
-	-	TRBV6-6	TRBJ2-5	CASHRRTGETQYF	TGTGCCAGCCATAGAAGGACGGGGGAGACCCAGTACTTC
-	TRBD2	TRBV10-3	TRBJ2-1	CAIKGFGLAGGENNEQFF	TGTGCCATCAAAGGGTTCGGACTAGCGGGGGGGGAGAACAATGAGCAGTTCTTC
-	-	TRBV11-3	TRBJ2-1	CASSLGPNRDEQFF	TGTGCCAGCAGCTTAGGCCCCAACAGGGATGAGCAGTTCTTC
-	-	TRBV15	TRBJ2-5	CATSRDRGLAGETQYF	TGTGCCACCAGCAGAGACAGGGGCCTAGCAGGAGAGACCCAGTACTTC
-	-	TRBV6-5	TRBJ2-3	CASSYSKEGPDTQYF	TGTGCCAGCAGTTACTCGAAGGAGGGCCCAGATACGCAGTATTTT
-	-	TRBV7-6	TRBJ1-1	CASGRGTQIMNTEAFF	TGTGCCAGCGGGAGGGGGACACAAATCATGAACACTGAAGCTTTCTTT
once	-	TRBV20-1	TRBJ1-1	CSVINTEAFF	TGCAGTGTCATCAACACTGAAGCTTTCTTT
-	TRBD1	TRBV4-3	TRBJ2-7	CASSFSGTGEFYEQYF	TGCGCCAGCAGCTTCTCCGGGACAGGGGAATTCTACGAGCAGTACTTC
-	TRBD1	TRBV5-4	TRBJ1-2	CASSSTGVHGYTF	TGTGCCAGCAGCTCGACAGGGGTTCACGGCTACACCTTC
-	-	TRBV27	TRBJ2-7	CASSSIIQGSYEQYF	TGTGCCAGCAGTTCTATTATACAGGGCTCCTACGAGCAGTACTTC
few	-	TRBV4-3	TRBJ2-2	CASSQAPNTGELFF	TGCGCCAGCAGCCAAGCCCCTAACACCGGGGAGCTGTTTTTT
-	-	TRBV5-1	TRBJ2-5	CASSSFPSHRTSQETQYF	TGCGCCAGCAGCAGTTTTCCCTCTCACAGGACGAGTCAAGAGACCCAGTACTTC
few	-	TRBV7-9	TRBJ1-6	CASSSESSYNSPLHF	TGTGCCAGCAGCTCGGAGAGCTCCTATAATTCACCCCTCCACTTT
-	-	TRBV4-1	TRBJ1-4	CASSQDGGGKEKLFF	TGCGCCAGCAGCCAAGACGGCGGGGGCAAGGAAAAACTGTTTTTT
-	TRBD1	TRBV10-3	TRBJ1-6	CAISGGQGSPSHF	TGTGCCATCAGCGGAGGACAGGGGTCCCCCAGCCACTTT
-	-	TRBV5-6	TRBJ2-7	CASFREGTYEQYF	TGTGCCAGCTTCCGGGAAGGGACCTACGAGCAGTACTTC
-	-	TRBV5-4	TRBJ1-4	CASSSGGQGRNEKLFF	TGTGCCAGCAGCTCCGGTGGGCAGGGAAGAAATGAAAAACTGTTTTTT
-	-	TRBV27	TRBJ1-2	CASSPRWGEANYGYTF	TGTGCCAGCAGTCCCAGATGGGGAGAGGCTAACTATGGCTACACCTTC
-	-	TRBV30	TRBJ2-7	CAWIPLRQVGEQYF	TGTGCCTGGATTCCCCTAAGACAGGTTGGCGAGCAGTACTTC
once	-	TRBV16	TRBJ2-2	CASSQSLEGRTGELFF	TGTGCCAGCAGCCAATCATTAGAGGGAAGGACCGGGGAGCTGTTTTTT
-	TRBD1	TRBV20-1	TRBJ1-5	CSASGTGGSNQPQHF	TGCAGTGCTAGTGGGACAGGGGGCAGTAATCAGCCCCAGCATTTT
-	-	TRBV23-1	TRBJ2-2	CASSHRDIHTGELFF	TGCGCCAGCAGTCACCGGGACATACACACCGGGGAGCTGTTTTTT